This section outlines one T cell receptor beta chain sequence together with its context. TCRdb keeps only in-frame clones here, not all; method: immunoSEQ multiplex PCR. The sample includes about 150,000 clones, approximately 93% of them seen just once. The data are from a study of control samples from healthy donors and cancer patients. Trimming took 3 bases from V and 3 from J, leaving 19 bases between them. The V gene's germline CDR1 is LNHNV and CDR2 YYDKDF (reference sequence). This CDR3 comprises 17 residues. Sequenced: blood. This chain links TRBV15 with TRBJ2-3; D may match TRBD1 or TRBD2 (7 bases each). This TCR was recovered from a man aged 50-60 years in good health. For the CDR3, the DNA is TGTGCCACCAGCAGCCGCGTTGGGAGGGGGCGAACAGATACGCAGTATTTT. Encoded protein: CATSSRVGRGRTDTQYF.